This record looks at one T cell receptor (beta chain) sequence and its context. This sample is part of a study of blood T cell repertoires in COVID-19. Clones were read by immunoSEQ multiplex PCR, and TCRdb kept only the in-frame ones, dropping some. This table has fewer than 350,000 clones, almost 85% appearing once. This CDR3 comprises 14 residues. V shed 4 bases and J 4 bases; nucleotides not matched to a gene: 3. The V gene's germline CDR1 is MNHEY and CDR2 SVGAGI. The chain is built from TRBV6-5 and TRBJ1-3; TRBD1 agrees at 8 bases. Material for sequencing was peripheral blood. The TCR comes from a human donor in a cohort sampled during active COVID-19. As DNA, the CDR3 is TGTGCCAGCAGTTTACGGGACAGGGGAAACACCATATATTTT. Protein product: CASSLRDRGNTIYF.